These T cell receptor beta chains were read from a single sample in a study of T cell responses to AZD1222 COVID-19 vaccine. Generated by immunoSEQ multiplex PCR, the TCRdb table keeps only in-frame clones and is missing some. The profile shows roughly 100,000 clones, about 88% of them singletons. This material consisted of peripheral blood, taken on day 0 of AZD1222 vaccination. These receptors were taken from an adult in good health. The CDR3 runs from the conserved cysteine through the conserved F or W. D genes are given only for firm matches. Expanded clones get a size class; other rows say once, few or many, or leave the size out.

clone size: .; D gene: .; V gene: TRBV19; J gene: TRBJ1-1; CDR3 DNA: TGTGCCAGTAGTATTTCAGGGGTCACTGAAGCTTTCTTT; CDR3 protein: CASSISGVTEAFF
clone size: .; D gene: .; V gene: TRBV2; J gene: TRBJ2-3; CDR3 DNA: TGTGCCAGCTCGGGGGATACGCAGTATTTT; CDR3 protein: CASSGDTQYF
clone size: .; D gene: TRBD2; V gene: TRBV6-5; J gene: TRBJ2-1; CDR3 DNA: TGTGCCAGCAGTCGGGAGGGCGGGGATGAGCAGTTCTTC; CDR3 protein: CASSREGGDEQFF
clone size: .; D gene: TRBD1; V gene: TRBV4-1; J gene: TRBJ1-5; CDR3 DNA: TGCGCCAGCAGGCATACGACAGGGGGTCTCAATCAGCCCCAGCATTTT; CDR3 protein: CASRHTTGGLNQPQHF
clone size: .; D gene: .; V gene: TRBV19; J gene: TRBJ1-2; CDR3 DNA: TGTGCCAGTACCCGCGGGGTCTATGGCTACACCTTC; CDR3 protein: CASTRGVYGYTF
clone size: .; D gene: TRBD2; V gene: TRBV12-5; J gene: TRBJ2-1; CDR3 DNA: TGTGCTAGTGGTTTGGTACGTCCTAGCGGCATCTACAATGAGCAGTTCTTC; CDR3 protein: CASGLVRPSGIYNEQFF
clone size: .; D gene: .; V gene: TRBV5-1; J gene: TRBJ2-1; CDR3 DNA: TGCGCCAGCAGCTTGGTGTACTCTAGCTCCTACAATGAGCAGTTCTTC; CDR3 protein: CASSLVYSSSYNEQFF
clone size: .; D gene: .; V gene: TRBV21-1; J gene: TRBJ1-5; CDR3 DNA: TGTGCCAGCAGCAAAAGTGCCCTTTCCTGGCCCCAGCATTTT; CDR3 protein: CASSKSALSWPQHF
clone size: few; D gene: TRBD1; V gene: TRBV30; J gene: TRBJ1-2; CDR3 DNA: TGTGCCTGGACAACCAGGGGACAGGGTTCTCATGGCTACACCTTC; CDR3 protein: CAWTTRGQGSHGYTF
clone size: .; D gene: .; V gene: TRBV7-9; J gene: TRBJ1-3; CDR3 DNA: TGTGCCAGCAGCCCCTCTGGAAACACCATATATTTT; CDR3 protein: CASSPSGNTIYF
clone size: .; D gene: .; V gene: TRBV6-6; J gene: TRBJ2-7; CDR3 DNA: TGTGCCAGCAGTTACTTACCCCCAGAATACGAGCAGTACTTC; CDR3 protein: CASSYLPPEYEQYF
clone size: .; D gene: .; V gene: TRBV18; J gene: TRBJ2-6; CDR3 DNA: TGTGCCAGCCACCTTGCTTTCGGGGGAGGCTCTGGGGCCAACGTCCTGACTTTC; CDR3 protein: CASHLAFGGGSGANVLTF
clone size: .; D gene: .; V gene: TRBV10-1; J gene: TRBJ2-3; CDR3 DNA: TGCGCCAGCAGTGGGAACGACAGGTACACAGATACGCAGTATTTT; CDR3 protein: CASSGNDRYTDTQYF
clone size: .; D gene: .; V gene: TRBV30; J gene: TRBJ1-5; CDR3 DNA: TGTGCCTGGAGTGTAAGGTGGGGGGTACAGTCCAATCAGCCCCAGCATTTT; CDR3 protein: CAWSVRWGVQSNQPQHF
clone size: .; D gene: .; V gene: TRBV4-2; J gene: TRBJ2-1; CDR3 DNA: TGTGCCAGCAGCCAAGATCCTGGAGGCCTCAATGAGCAGTTCTTC; CDR3 protein: CASSQDPGGLNEQFF
clone size: .; D gene: TRBD1; V gene: TRBV10-2; J gene: TRBJ2-3; CDR3 DNA: TGCGCCAGCATTCCCCAGGGGGCAGATACGCAGTATTTT; CDR3 protein: CASIPQGADTQYF
clone size: .; D gene: .; V gene: TRBV11-2; J gene: TRBJ2-3; CDR3 DNA: TGTGCCAGCAGCTACATGTCGGGAGTTTGGGTTACGCAGTATTTT; CDR3 protein: CASSYMSGVWVTQYF
clone size: .; D gene: .; V gene: TRBV29-1; J gene: TRBJ2-7; CDR3 DNA: TGCAGCGTTGAAGGGCAGGGCAACTACGAGCAGTACTTC; CDR3 protein: CSVEGQGNYEQYF
clone size: .; D gene: .; V gene: TRBV5-1; J gene: TRBJ2-7; CDR3 DNA: TGCGCCAGCAGCTCGACAAGTTCCACCGGAGACGAGCAGTACTTC; CDR3 protein: CASSSTSSTGDEQYF
clone size: .; D gene: TRBD1; V gene: TRBV5-1; J gene: TRBJ2-1; CDR3 DNA: TGCGCCAGCAGGCAGGGGGCCGATGAGCAGTTCTTC; CDR3 protein: CASRQGADEQFF
clone size: .; D gene: .; V gene: TRBV19; J gene: TRBJ1-5; CDR3 DNA: TGTGCCAGTAGTACCCCAGGGGTGGAAAGGGATCAGCCCCAGCATTTT; CDR3 protein: CASSTPGVERDQPQHF
clone size: .; D gene: .; V gene: TRBV6-5; J gene: TRBJ2-2; CDR3 DNA: TGTGCCAGCAGTTACTCGAACACCGGGGAGCTGTTTTTT; CDR3 protein: CASSYSNTGELFF
clone size: .; D gene: .; V gene: TRBV30; J gene: TRBJ1-1; CDR3 DNA: TGTGCCTGGAGTGGGGTATTGGACACTGAAGCTTTCTTT; CDR3 protein: CAWSGVLDTEAFF
clone size: .; D gene: TRBD2; V gene: TRBV6-6; J gene: TRBJ2-3; CDR3 DNA: TGTGCCAGCAGTCCACAGGGGGAGCTGACTAGCGGGAGCACAGATACGCAGTATTTT; CDR3 protein: CASSPQGELTSGSTDTQYF
clone size: .; D gene: .; V gene: TRBV5-6; J gene: TRBJ1-2; CDR3 DNA: TGTGCCAGCAGCTTGATGGAAGGACTCCTAGCTAACTATGGCTACACCTTC; CDR3 protein: CASSLMEGLLANYGYTF
clone size: .; D gene: .; V gene: TRBV19; J gene: TRBJ1-5; CDR3 DNA: TGTGCCAGTGGCCGAGACGGCAATCAGCCCCAGCATTTT; CDR3 protein: CASGRDGNQPQHF
clone size: few; D gene: TRBD2; V gene: TRBV30; J gene: TRBJ2-7; CDR3 DNA: TGTGCCTGGACCCCATTGGGGCTAGCGGGAGGGTACGAGCAGTACTTC; CDR3 protein: CAWTPLGLAGGYEQYF
clone size: once; D gene: TRBD2; V gene: TRBV27; J gene: TRBJ2-7; CDR3 DNA: TGTGCCAGCAGAGTAGCGGGAGTTGACTACGAGCAGTACTTC; CDR3 protein: CASRVAGVDYEQYF
clone size: few; D gene: TRBD2; V gene: TRBV9; J gene: TRBJ2-7; CDR3 DNA: TGTGCCAGCAGCCCTCTCGGAGGGGAGGGCTACGAGCAGTACTTC; CDR3 protein: CASSPLGGEGYEQYF
clone size: .; D gene: .; V gene: TRBV27; J gene: TRBJ1-5; CDR3 DNA: TGTGCCAGCAGTCTTCCAGGGATTGGGCAGCCCCAGCATTTT; CDR3 protein: CASSLPGIGQPQHF
clone size: .; D gene: .; V gene: TRBV5-1; J gene: TRBJ1-5; CDR3 DNA: TGCGCCAGCACCGGGAGAAGGCCCCAGCATTTT; CDR3 protein: CASTGRRPQHF
clone size: .; D gene: .; V gene: TRBV6-5; J gene: TRBJ1-5; CDR3 DNA: TGTGCCAGCAGTTACGACAGGAATCAGCCCCAGCATTTT; CDR3 protein: CASSYDRNQPQHF
clone size: .; D gene: TRBD1; V gene: TRBV6-2/TRBV6-3; J gene: TRBJ2-7; CDR3 DNA: TGTGCCAGCAGCGCGACAGGGGGCTCTATCCACGAGCAGTACTTC; CDR3 protein: CASSATGGSIHEQYF
clone size: .; D gene: TRBD1; V gene: TRBV7-2; J gene: TRBJ1-5; CDR3 DNA: TGTGCCAGCAGCTCCCGACAGGGGGCGAATCAGCCCCAGCATTTT; CDR3 protein: CASSSRQGANQPQHF
clone size: large; D gene: .; V gene: TRBV11-2; J gene: TRBJ1-2; CDR3 DNA: TGTGCCAGCAGCTTAGACGGTACTCCCAAGGGCTACACCTTC; CDR3 protein: CASSLDGTPKGYTF
clone size: .; D gene: TRBD2; V gene: TRBV6-5; J gene: TRBJ2-1; CDR3 DNA: TGTGCCAGCAGGATCTCGGGGGGATACAATGAGCAGTTCTTC; CDR3 protein: CASRISGGYNEQFF
clone size: .; D gene: .; V gene: TRBV3-1/TRBV3-2; J gene: TRBJ2-7; CDR3 DNA: TGTGCCAGCAGATCCGGTCTAACCTACGAGCAGTACTTC; CDR3 protein: CASRSGLTYEQYF
clone size: once; D gene: .; V gene: TRBV19; J gene: TRBJ1-5; CDR3 DNA: TGTGCCAGTACCCAACAAGTTGGCCAGCCCCAGCATTTT; CDR3 protein: CASTQQVGQPQHF
clone size: .; D gene: TRBD1; V gene: TRBV6-1; J gene: TRBJ2-1; CDR3 DNA: TGTGCCAGCAGTGAAGGTTTCTTGGTCAGGGGGCTTAAGGACTCCTACAATGAGCAGTTCTTC; CDR3 protein: CASSEGFLVRGLKDSYNEQFF
clone size: .; D gene: .; V gene: TRBV10-2; J gene: TRBJ1-6; CDR3 DNA: TGCGCCAGCAGTGACCGGGACATGAATTCACCCCTCCACTTT; CDR3 protein: CASSDRDMNSPLHF
clone size: once; D gene: TRBD1; V gene: TRBV11-3; J gene: TRBJ1-1; CDR3 DNA: TGTGCCAGCAGCCTACGACAGGGACTGAAAGCTTTCTTT; CDR3 protein: CASSLRQGLKAFF
clone size: .; D gene: .; V gene: TRBV7-2; J gene: TRBJ1-3; CDR3 DNA: TGTGCCAGCAGCCTGAGAGGCCCTAGCTCTGGAAACACCATATATTTT; CDR3 protein: CASSLRGPSSGNTIYF
clone size: .; D gene: TRBD2; V gene: TRBV9; J gene: TRBJ2-7; CDR3 DNA: TGTGCCAGCAGCGCCCCGGGACTAGCTTACGAGCAGTACTTC; CDR3 protein: CASSAPGLAYEQYF
clone size: .; D gene: .; V gene: TRBV4-1; J gene: TRBJ1-3; CDR3 DNA: TGCGCCAGCAGCCAAGCGCCCCCGGGGCCAGTCTCTGGAAACACCATATATTTT; CDR3 protein: CASSQAPPGPVSGNTIYF